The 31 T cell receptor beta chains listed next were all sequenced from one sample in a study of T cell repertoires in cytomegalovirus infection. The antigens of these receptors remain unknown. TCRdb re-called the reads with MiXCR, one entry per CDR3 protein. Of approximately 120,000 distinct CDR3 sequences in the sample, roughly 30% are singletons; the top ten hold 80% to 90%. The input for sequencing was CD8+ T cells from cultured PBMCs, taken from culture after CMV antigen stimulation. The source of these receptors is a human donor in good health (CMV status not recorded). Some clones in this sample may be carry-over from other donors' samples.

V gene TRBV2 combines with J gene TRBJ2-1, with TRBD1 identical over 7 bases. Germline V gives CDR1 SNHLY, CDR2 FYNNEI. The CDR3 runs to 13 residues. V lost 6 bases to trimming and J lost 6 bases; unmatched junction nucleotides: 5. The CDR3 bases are TGTGCCAGCAGAGGGACAGCTACCAATGAGCAGTTCTTC. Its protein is CASRGTATNEQFF. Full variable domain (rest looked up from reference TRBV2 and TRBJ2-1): EPEVTQTPSHQVTQMGQEVILRCVPISNHLYFYWYRQILGQKVEFLVSFYNNEISEKSEIFDDQFSVERPDGSNFTLKIRSTKLEDSAMYFCASRGTATNEQFFGPGTRLTVL.

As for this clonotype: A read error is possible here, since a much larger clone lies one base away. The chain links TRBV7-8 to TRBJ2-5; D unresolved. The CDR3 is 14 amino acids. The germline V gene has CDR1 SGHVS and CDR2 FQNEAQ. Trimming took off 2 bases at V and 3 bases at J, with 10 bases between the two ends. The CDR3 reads CASSLHGYKETQYF. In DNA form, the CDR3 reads TGTGCCAGCAGCTTACACGGATACAAAGAGACCCAGTACTTC.

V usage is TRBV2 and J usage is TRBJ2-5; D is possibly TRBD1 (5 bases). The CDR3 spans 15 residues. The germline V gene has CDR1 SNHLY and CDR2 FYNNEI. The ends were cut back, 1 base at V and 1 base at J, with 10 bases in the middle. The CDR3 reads CASSEGRQIQETQYF. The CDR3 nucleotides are TGTGCCAGCAGTGAAGGGAGACAGATCCAAGAGACCCAGTACTTC.

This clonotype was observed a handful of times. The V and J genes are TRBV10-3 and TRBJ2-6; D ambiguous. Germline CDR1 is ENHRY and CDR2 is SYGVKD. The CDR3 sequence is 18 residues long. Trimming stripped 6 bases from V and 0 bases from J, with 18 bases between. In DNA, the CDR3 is TGTGCCATCAGGGGGTGGCAGGAGCCGGACTCTGGGGCCAACGTCCTGACTTTC. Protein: CAIRGWQEPDSGANVLTF.

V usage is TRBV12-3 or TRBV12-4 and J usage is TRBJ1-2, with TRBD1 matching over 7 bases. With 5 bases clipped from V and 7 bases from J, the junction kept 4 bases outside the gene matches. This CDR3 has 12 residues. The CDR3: CASSTGVAGYTF. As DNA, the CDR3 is TGTGCCAGCAGTACAGGGGTGGCTGGCTACACCTTC.

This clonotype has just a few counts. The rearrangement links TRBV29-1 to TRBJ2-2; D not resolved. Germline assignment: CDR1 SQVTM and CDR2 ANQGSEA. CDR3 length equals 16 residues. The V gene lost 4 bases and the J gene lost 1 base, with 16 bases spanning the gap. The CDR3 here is CSVAGWSGRNTGELFF. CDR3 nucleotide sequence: TGCAGCGTTGCCGGTTGGTCAGGCCGGAACACCGGGGAGCTGTTTTTT.

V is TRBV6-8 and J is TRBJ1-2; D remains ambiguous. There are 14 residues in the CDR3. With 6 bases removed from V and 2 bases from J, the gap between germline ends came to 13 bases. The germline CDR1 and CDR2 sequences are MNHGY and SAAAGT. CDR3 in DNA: TGTGCCAGCAGACAAGGGAGACAAAACTATGGCTACACCTTC. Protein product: CASRQGRQNYGYTF.

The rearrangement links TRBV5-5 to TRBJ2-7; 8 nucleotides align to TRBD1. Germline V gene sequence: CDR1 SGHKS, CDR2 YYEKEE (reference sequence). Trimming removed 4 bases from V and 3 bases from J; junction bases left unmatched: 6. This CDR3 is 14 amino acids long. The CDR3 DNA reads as TGTGCCAGCAGCCAAGGGACAGGTGACTACGAGCAGTACTTC. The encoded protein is CASSQGTGDYEQYF.

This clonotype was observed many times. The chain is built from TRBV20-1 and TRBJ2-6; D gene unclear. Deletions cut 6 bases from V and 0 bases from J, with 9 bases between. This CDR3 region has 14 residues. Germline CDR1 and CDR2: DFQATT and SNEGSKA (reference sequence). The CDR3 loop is CSASTPSGANVLTF. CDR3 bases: TGCAGTGCCTCTACTCCCTCTGGGGCCAACGTCCTGACTTTC.

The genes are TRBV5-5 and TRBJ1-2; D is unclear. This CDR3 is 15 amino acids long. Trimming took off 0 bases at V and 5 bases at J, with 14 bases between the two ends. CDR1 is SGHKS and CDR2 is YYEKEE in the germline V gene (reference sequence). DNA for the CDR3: TGTGCCAGCAGCTTGGCCGACGGGAACTTGTATGGCTACACCTTC. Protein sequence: CASSLADGNLYGYTF.

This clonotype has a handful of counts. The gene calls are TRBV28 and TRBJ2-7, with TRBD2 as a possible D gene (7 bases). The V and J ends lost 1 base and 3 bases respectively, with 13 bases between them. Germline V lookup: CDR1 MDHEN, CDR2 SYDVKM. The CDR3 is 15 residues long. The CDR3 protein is CASSLYRGASYEQYF. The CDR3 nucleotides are TGTGCCAGCAGTTTATATCGGGGGGCTAGCTACGAGCAGTACTTC.

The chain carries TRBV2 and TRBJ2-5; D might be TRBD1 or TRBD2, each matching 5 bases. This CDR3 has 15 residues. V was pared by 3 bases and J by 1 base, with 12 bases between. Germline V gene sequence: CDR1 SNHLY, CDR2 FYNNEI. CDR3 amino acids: CASSEAPGPQETQYF. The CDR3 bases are TGTGCCAGCAGTGAGGCACCGGGGCCCCAAGAGACCCAGTACTTC.

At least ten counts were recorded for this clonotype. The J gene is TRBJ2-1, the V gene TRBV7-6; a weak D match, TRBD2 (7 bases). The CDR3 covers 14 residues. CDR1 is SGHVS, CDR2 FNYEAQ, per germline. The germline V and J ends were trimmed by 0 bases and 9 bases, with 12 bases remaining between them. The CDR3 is CASSLAEGGFEQFF. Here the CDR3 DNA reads TGTGCCAGCAGCTTAGCCGAGGGGGGGTTTGAGCAGTTCTTC.

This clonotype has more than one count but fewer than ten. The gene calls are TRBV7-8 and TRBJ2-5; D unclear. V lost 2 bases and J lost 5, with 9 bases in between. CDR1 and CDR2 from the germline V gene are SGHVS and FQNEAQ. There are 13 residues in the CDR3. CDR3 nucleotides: TGTGCCAGCAGCTTATTCCCATCCGAGACCCAGTACTTC. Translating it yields CASSLFPSETQYF.

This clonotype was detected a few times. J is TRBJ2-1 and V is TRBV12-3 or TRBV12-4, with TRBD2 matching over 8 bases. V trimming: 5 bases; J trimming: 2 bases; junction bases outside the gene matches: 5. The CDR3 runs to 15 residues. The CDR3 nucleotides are TGTGCCAGCAGTCCTAGCGGGTCGACCTACAATGAGCAGTTCTTC. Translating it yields CASSPSGSTYNEQFF.

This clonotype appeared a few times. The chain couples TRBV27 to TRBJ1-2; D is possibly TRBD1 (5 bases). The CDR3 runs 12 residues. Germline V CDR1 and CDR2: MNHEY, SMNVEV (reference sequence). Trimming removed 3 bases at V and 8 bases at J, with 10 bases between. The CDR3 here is CASSLGGEGYTF. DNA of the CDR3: TGTGCCAGCAGTTTGGGGGGAGAGGGCTACACCTTC.

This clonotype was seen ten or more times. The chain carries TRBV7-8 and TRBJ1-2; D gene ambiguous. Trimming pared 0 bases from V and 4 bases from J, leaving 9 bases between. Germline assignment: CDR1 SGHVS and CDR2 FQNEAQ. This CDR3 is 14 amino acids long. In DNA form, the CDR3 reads TGTGCCAGCAGCTTAGCAGGGAGGCCCTATGGCTACACCTTC. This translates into CASSLAGRPYGYTF.

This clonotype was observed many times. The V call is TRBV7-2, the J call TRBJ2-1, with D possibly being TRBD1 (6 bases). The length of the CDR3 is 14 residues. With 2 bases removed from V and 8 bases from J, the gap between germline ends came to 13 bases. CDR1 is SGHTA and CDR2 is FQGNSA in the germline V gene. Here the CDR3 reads CASSLRPQGYEQFF. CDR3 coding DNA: TGTGCCAGCAGCTTACGGCCCCAGGGGTATGAGCAGTTCTTC.

CDR3 nucleotide sequence: TGTGCCAGCTCGGGGGAATACAGGGACAATCAGCCCCAGCATTTT. Translated, it gives CASSGEYRDNQPQHF. The chain uses TRBV6-8 and TRBJ1-5, with D possibly TRBD1 on 6 matching bases. V lost 8 bases, J lost 3 bases, and 17 bases lay in between. Germline V lookup: CDR1 MNHGY, CDR2 SAAAGT. This CDR3 has 15 residues.

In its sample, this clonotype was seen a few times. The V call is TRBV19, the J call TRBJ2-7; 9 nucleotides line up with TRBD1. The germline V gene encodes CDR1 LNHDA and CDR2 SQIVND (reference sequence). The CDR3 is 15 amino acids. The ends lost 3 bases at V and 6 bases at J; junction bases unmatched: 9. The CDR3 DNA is TGTGCCAGTAGTATCAACAGGGGGCGAACAATCGAGCAGTACTTC. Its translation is CASSINRGRTIEQYF.

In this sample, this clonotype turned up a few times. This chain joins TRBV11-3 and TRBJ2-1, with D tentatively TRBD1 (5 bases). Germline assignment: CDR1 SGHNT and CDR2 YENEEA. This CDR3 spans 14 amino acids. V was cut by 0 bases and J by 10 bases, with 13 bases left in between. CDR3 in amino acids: CASSLEGFRTEQFF. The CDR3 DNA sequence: TGTGCCAGCAGCTTAGAAGGGTTCCGGACAGAGCAGTTCTTC.

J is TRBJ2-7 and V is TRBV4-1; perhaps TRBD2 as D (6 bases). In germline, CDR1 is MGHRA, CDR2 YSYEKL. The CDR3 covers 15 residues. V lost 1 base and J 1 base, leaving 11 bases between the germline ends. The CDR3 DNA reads TGCGCCAGCAGCCAAGTTAGCGGATCTTCCTACGAGCAGTACTTC. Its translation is CASSQVSGSSYEQYF.

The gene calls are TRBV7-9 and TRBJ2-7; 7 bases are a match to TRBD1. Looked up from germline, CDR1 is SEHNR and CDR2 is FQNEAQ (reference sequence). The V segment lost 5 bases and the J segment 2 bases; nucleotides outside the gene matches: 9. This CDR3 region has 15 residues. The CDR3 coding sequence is TGTGCCAGCAGCCCACCGACAGGGACCCCCTACGAGCAGTACTTC. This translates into CASSPPTGTPYEQYF.

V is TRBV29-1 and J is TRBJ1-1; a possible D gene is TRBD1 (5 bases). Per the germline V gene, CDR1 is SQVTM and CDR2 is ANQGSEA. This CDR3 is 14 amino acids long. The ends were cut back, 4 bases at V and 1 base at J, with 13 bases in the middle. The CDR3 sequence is CSVVPGRANTEAFF. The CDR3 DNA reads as TGCAGCGTTGTGCCAGGGAGGGCGAACACTGAAGCTTTCTTT.

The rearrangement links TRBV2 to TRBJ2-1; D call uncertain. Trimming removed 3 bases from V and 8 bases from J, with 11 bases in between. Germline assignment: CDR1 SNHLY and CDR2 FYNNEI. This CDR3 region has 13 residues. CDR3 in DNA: TGTGCCAGCAGTGATGCGAAGTTCGATGAGCAGTTCTTC. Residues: CASSDAKFDEQFF.

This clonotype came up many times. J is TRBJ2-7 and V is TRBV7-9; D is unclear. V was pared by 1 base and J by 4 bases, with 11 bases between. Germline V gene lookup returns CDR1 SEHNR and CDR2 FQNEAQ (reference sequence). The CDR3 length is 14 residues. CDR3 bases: TGTGCCAGCAGCTTAGGATGGGAAGGGTACGAGCAGTACTTC. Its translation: CASSLGWEGYEQYF. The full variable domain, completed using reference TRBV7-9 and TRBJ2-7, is DTGVSQNPRHKITKRGQNVTFRCDPISEHNRLYWYRQTLGQGPEFLTYFQNEAQLEKSRLLSDRFSAERPKGSFSTLEIQRTEQGDSAMYLCASSLGWEGYEQYFGPGTRLTVT.

CDR3 sequence (DNA): TGTGCCAGCAGCTTGACAGGGTTCAATGAGCAGTTCTTC. This encodes CASSLTGFNEQFF. This rearrangement joins TRBV7-9 to TRBJ2-1, with 7 positions matching TRBD1. The germline CDR1 and CDR2 sequences are SEHNR and FQNEAQ (reference sequence). The V and J ends lost 3 bases and 6 bases, in that order; junction bases with no gene match: 2. This CDR3 region has 13 residues.

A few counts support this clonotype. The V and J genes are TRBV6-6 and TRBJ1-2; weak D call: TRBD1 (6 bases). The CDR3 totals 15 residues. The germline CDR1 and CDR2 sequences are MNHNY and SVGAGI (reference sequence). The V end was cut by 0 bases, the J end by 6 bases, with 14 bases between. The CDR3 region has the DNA TGTGCCAGCAGTTACTCGAGGGCGGCAGGGGATGGCTACACCTTC. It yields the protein CASSYSRAAGDGYTF.

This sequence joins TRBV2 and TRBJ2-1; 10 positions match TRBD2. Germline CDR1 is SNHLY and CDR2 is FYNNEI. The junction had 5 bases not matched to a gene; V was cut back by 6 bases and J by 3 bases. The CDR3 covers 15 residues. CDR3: CASRTGLASYNEQFF. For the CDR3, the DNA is TGTGCCAGCAGGACGGGACTAGCGAGCTACAATGAGCAGTTCTTC.

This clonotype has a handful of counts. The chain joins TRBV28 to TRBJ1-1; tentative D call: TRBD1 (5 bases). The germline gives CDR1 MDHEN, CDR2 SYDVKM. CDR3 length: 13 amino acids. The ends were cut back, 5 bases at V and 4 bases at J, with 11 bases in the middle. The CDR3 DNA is TGTGCCAGCAGTCCCAGGGTCGGCACTGAAGCTTTCTTT. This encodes CASSPRVGTEAFF.

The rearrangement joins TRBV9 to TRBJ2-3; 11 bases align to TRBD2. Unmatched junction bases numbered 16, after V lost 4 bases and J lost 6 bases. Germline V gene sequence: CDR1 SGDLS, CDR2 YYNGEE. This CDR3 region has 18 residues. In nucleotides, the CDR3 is TGTGCCAGCAGCACGGATAGGCCGGGACTAGCGGTGGCGGATACGCAGTATTTT. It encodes CASSTDRPGLAVADTQYF.